A selection of T cell receptor beta chains follows, all from one sample in a study of T cells expressing NK-cell markers. For each CDR3 protein, TCRdb gives one entry from its re-call of the 5' RACE reads, without DNA. The sample table sets out roughly 450,000 distinct CDR3 sequences. Sequenced sample: blood T cells: a sorted CD56 or NKG2C T cell subset, CD4+ or CD8+ T cells, or bulk PBMC T cells (not recorded which). These receptors all come from a woman between 50 and 59 years old in good health. CDR3s include the opening cysteine and the closing phenylalanine or tryptophan.

CDR3aa: CASSLELGGSYTQQYF
v_gene: TRBV7-9
j_gene: TRBJ2-7

CDR3aa: CASSFASGRAPYNEQFF
v_gene: TRBV7-6
j_gene: TRBJ2-1

CDR3aa: CASSLVRGLAGASSYEQYF
v_gene: TRBV7-8
j_gene: TRBJ2-7

CDR3aa: CASSPGTFNTEAFF
v_gene: TRBV5-1
j_gene: TRBJ1-1

CDR3aa: CATSDYASASTDTQYF
v_gene: TRBV24-1
j_gene: TRBJ2-3

CDR3aa: CASKDREPGELFF
v_gene: TRBV6-1
j_gene: TRBJ2-2

CDR3aa: CSVEEGQSGYTF
v_gene: TRBV29-1
j_gene: TRBJ1-2

CDR3aa: CASRRGAANEKLFF
v_gene: TRBV12-3/TRBV12-4
j_gene: TRBJ1-4

CDR3aa: CASSLVPGGQSYEQYF
v_gene: TRBV5-1
j_gene: TRBJ2-7

CDR3aa: CASSWGTRETYNEQFF
v_gene: TRBV5-5
j_gene: TRBJ2-1

CDR3aa: CSARRPAERTDTQYF
v_gene: TRBV20-1
j_gene: TRBJ2-3

CDR3aa: CASRAKQGAGNIQYF
v_gene: TRBV6-5
j_gene: TRBJ2-4

CDR3aa: CASDQGYGLNTEAFF
v_gene: TRBV5-1
j_gene: TRBJ1-1

CDR3aa: CASSLKRPPVRTGELFF
v_gene: TRBV7-3
j_gene: TRBJ2-2

CDR3aa: CASSPGDAGTEAFF
v_gene: TRBV12-3/TRBV12-4
j_gene: TRBJ1-1

CDR3aa: CASRKQGQEAFF
v_gene: TRBV12-3/TRBV12-4
j_gene: TRBJ1-1

CDR3aa: CSAGTPREEQYF
v_gene: TRBV20-1
j_gene: TRBJ2-3

CDR3aa: CASSLEGHRFGTNEKLFF
v_gene: TRBV7-8
j_gene: TRBJ1-4

CDR3aa: CSVRGANTEAFF
v_gene: TRBV29-1
j_gene: TRBJ1-1

CDR3aa: CASSPQGPQFF
v_gene: TRBV2
j_gene: TRBJ2-1

CDR3aa: CASRTGLGETQYF
v_gene: TRBV6-5
j_gene: TRBJ2-5

CDR3aa: CASSYPSVETQYF
v_gene: TRBV6-5
j_gene: TRBJ2-5

CDR3aa: CASSYSLGQGREELFF
v_gene: TRBV6-6
j_gene: TRBJ2-2

CDR3aa: CATSDPVGSRYEQFF
v_gene: TRBV24-1
j_gene: TRBJ2-1

CDR3aa: CASSLSGGTRRYEQYF
v_gene: TRBV27
j_gene: TRBJ2-7

CDR3aa: CASSRDRIYGYTF
v_gene: TRBV6-5
j_gene: TRBJ1-2

CDR3aa: CSATPAAGRTEAFF
v_gene: TRBV20-1
j_gene: TRBJ1-1

CDR3aa: CATVVVSGSYEQYF
v_gene: TRBV28
j_gene: TRBJ2-7

CDR3aa: CASSWRGSDEKLFF
v_gene: TRBV5-1
j_gene: TRBJ1-4

CDR3aa: CASSHSWGDGQPQHF
v_gene: TRBV6-6
j_gene: TRBJ1-5

CDR3aa: CASSYDGPRNTEAFF
v_gene: TRBV5-1
j_gene: TRBJ1-1

CDR3aa: CASRMEPLAGVDEQYF
v_gene: TRBV5-1
j_gene: TRBJ2-7

CDR3aa: CASSISGASGSMSADTQYF
v_gene: TRBV19
j_gene: TRBJ2-3

CDR3aa: CASSPTGQGMGQPQHF
v_gene: TRBV5-1
j_gene: TRBJ1-5

CDR3aa: CASSSGLVTTDTQYF
v_gene: TRBV5-1
j_gene: TRBJ2-3

CDR3aa: CASTRSGEPYNEQFF
v_gene: TRBV19
j_gene: TRBJ2-1

CDR3aa: CASGPAQGSDTQYF
v_gene: TRBV12-5
j_gene: TRBJ2-3

CDR3aa: CASSLSHSTGVLAKNIQYF
v_gene: TRBV7-9
j_gene: TRBJ2-4

CDR3aa: CASSFRTLGGGYTF
v_gene: TRBV12-3/TRBV12-4
j_gene: TRBJ1-2

CDR3aa: CASSQFPAGQTNTGELFF
v_gene: TRBV4-1
j_gene: TRBJ2-2

CDR3aa: CASSTPGLAVPREQFF
v_gene: TRBV7-9
j_gene: TRBJ2-1

CDR3aa: CASRRTGNLYNEQFF
v_gene: TRBV3-1
j_gene: TRBJ2-1

CDR3aa: CASRGDIYNSPLHF
v_gene: TRBV10-2
j_gene: TRBJ1-6